A selection of T cell receptor beta chains follows, all from one sample in a study of blood T cell repertoires in COVID-19. Assay used: immunoSEQ multiplex PCR; TCRdb lists only in-frame clones, some missing. The table includes about 98,000 clones, approximately 90% detected once. Sequenced sample: peripheral blood. All receptors derive from a man over 45 with active COVID-19. Each CDR3 is given with its conserved first and last residue. A D gene is named only where the DNA matches it firmly. Size is omitted from some rows. Given values are once, few, many or a class for expanded clones.

TRBD1 | TRBJ2-1 | - | TRBV18 | CASSPWSKGGTGSYEQFF | TGTGCCAGCTCACCTTGGTCGAAAGGTGGGACAGGTTCGTATGAGCAGTTCTTC
- | TRBJ1-4 | once | TRBV5-1 | CASSVDRTPTNEKLFF | TGCGCCAGCAGCGTTGACAGGACCCCAACTAATGAAAAACTGTTTTTT
- | TRBJ2-7 | - | TRBV27 | CASSSRDTYEQYF | TGTGCCAGCAGTTCGAGGGACACCTACGAGCAGTACTTC
- | TRBJ1-5 | - | TRBV19 | CASSPQDQPQHF | TGTGCCAGTAGCCCTCAGGATCAGCCCCAGCATTTT
TRBD1 | TRBJ1-6 | - | TRBV25-1 | CASRAADRGFHNSPLHF | TGTGCCAGCAGGGCCGCGGACAGGGGGTTCCATAATTCACCCCTCCACTTT
- | TRBJ2-5 | few | TRBV5-4 | CASSPVAGQETQYF | TGTGCCAGCAGCCCGGTTGCAGGCCAAGAGACCCAGTACTTC
- | TRBJ2-3 | - | TRBV3-1/TRBV3-2 | CASSHERGTQYF | TGTGCCAGCAGCCATGAAAGAGGGACGCAGTATTTT
- | TRBJ1-3 | - | TRBV19 | CASRLTTSGNTIYF | TGTGCCAGTCGGTTGACAACCTCTGGAAACACCATATATTTT
TRBD1 | TRBJ2-1 | once | TRBV4-2 | CASSARGRNEQLF | TGTGCCAGCAGCGCCAGGGGGCGGAATGAGCAGCTCTTC
TRBD1 | TRBJ2-7 | - | TRBV5-1 | CASSLERTGINEQYF | TGCGCCAGCAGCTTGGAAAGGACAGGGATTAACGAGCAGTACTTC
- | TRBJ2-1 | - | TRBV19 | CASSILPVAGNEQFF | TGTGCCAGTAGTATCTTACCGGTAGCTGGCAATGAGCAGTTCTTC
- | TRBJ1-1 | - | TRBV5-6 | CASSLARGRLVPYW | TGTGCCAGCAGCTTGGCTAGGGGCAGACTGGTCCCCTACTGG
TRBD1 | TRBJ2-7 | few | TRBV10-3 | CAIEGQGAGEQYF | TGTGCCATCGAGGGACAGGGGGCGGGGGAGCAGTACTTC
TRBD1 | TRBJ1-1 | once | TRBV9 | CASSPNLRQGNTEAFF | TGTGCCAGCAGCCCTAACTTAAGACAGGGAAACACTGAAGCTTTCTTT